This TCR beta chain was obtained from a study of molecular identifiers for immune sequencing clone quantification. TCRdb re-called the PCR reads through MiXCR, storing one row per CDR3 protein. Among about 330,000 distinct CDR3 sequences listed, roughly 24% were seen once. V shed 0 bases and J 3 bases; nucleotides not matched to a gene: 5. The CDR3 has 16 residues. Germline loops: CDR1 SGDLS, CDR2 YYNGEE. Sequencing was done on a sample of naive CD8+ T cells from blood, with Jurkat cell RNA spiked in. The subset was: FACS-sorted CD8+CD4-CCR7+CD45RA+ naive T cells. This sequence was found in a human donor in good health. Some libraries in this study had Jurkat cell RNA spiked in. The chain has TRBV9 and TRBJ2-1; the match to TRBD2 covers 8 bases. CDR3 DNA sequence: TGTGCCAGCAGCGTAGGGCGGCGGGGGGACTACAATGAGCAGTTCTTC. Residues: CASSVGRRGDYNEQFF. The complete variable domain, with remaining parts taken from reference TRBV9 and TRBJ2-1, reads DSGVTQTPKHLITATGQRVTLRCSPRSGDLSVYWYQQSLDQGLQFLIQYYNGEERAKGNILERFSAQQFPDLHSELNLSSLELGDSALYFCASSVGRRGDYNEQFFGPGTRLTVL.